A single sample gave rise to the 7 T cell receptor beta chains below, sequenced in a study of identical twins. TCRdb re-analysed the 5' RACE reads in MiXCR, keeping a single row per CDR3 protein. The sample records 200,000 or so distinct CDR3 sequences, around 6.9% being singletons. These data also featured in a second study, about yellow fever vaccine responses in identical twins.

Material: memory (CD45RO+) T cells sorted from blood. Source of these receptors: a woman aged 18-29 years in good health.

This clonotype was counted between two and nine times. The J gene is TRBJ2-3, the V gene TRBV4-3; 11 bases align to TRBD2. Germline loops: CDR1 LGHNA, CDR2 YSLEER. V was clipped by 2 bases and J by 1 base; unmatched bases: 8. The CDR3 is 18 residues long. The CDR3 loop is CASSQSLLAGERTDTQYF. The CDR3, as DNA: TGCGCCAGCAGCCAATCCTTACTAGCGGGAGAACGCACAGATACGCAGTATTTT.

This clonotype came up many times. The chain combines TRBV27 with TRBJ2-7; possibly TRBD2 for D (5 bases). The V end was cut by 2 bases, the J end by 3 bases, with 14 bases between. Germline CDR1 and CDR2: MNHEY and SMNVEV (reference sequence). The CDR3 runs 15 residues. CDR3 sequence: CASSLGPLGVYEQYF. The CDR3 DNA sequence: TGTGCCAGCAGTTTAGGGCCATTGGGAGTCTACGAGCAGTACTTC.

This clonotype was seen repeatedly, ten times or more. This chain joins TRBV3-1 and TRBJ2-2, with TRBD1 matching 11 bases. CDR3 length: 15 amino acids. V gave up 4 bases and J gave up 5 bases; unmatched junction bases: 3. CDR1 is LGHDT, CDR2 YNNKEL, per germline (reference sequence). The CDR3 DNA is TGTGCCAGCAGCCTCGGGACAGGGGGTACCGGGGAGCTGTTTTTT. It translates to CASSLGTGGTGELFF.

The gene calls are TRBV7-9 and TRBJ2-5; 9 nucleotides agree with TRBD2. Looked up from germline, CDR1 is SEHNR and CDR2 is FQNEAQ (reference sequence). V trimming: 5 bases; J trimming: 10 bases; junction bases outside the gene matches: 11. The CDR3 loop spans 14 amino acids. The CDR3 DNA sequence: TGTGCCAGCAGCCCCGGGGTAGCGGGGGAGGTCCAGTACTTC. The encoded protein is CASSPGVAGEVQYF.

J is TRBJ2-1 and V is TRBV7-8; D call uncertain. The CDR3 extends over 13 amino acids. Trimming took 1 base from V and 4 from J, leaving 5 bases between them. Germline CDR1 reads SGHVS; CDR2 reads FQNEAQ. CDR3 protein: CASSLVAYNEQFF. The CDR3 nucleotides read TGTGCCAGCAGCTTAGTAGCTTACAATGAGCAGTTCTTC. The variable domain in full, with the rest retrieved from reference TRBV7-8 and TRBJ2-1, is GAGVSQSPRYKVAKRGQDVALRCDPISGHVSLFWYQQALGQGPEFLTYFQNEAQLDKSGLPSDRFFAERPEGSVSTLKIQRTQQEDSAVYLCASSLVAYNEQFFGPGTRLTVL.

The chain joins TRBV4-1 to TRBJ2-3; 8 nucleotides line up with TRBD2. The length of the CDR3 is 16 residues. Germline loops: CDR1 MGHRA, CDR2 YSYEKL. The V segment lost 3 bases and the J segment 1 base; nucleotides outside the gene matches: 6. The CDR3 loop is CASSQQRERGTDTQYF. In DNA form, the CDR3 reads TGCGCCAGCAGCCAGCAGCGGGAGCGGGGCACAGATACGCAGTATTTT.

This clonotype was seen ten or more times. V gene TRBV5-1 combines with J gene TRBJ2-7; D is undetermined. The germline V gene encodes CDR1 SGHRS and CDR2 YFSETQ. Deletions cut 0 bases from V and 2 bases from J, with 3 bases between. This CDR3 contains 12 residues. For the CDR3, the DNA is TGCGCCAGCAGCTTGGAGCCCTACGAGCAGTACTTC. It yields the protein CASSLEPYEQYF.